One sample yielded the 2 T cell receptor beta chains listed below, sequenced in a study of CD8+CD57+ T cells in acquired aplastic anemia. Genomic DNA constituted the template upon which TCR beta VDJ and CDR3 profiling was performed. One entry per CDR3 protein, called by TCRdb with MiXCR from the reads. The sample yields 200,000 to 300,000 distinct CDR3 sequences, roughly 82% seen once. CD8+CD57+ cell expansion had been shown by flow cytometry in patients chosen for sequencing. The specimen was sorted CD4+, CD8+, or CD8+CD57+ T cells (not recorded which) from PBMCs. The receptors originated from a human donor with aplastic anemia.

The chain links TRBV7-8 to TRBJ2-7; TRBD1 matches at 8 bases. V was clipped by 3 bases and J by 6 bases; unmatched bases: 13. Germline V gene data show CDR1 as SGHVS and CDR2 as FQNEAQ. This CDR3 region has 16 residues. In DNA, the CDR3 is TGTGCCAGCAGCTTTCAGCGACAGGGGAGACTGGCCGAGCAGTACGTC. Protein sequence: CASSFQRQGRLAEQYV.

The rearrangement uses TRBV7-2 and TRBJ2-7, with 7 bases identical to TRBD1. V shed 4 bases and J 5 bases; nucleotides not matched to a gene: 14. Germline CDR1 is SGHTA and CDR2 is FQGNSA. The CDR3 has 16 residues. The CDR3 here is CASSSRTGARTHEQYV. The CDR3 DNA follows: TGTGCCAGCAGCTCCCGGACAGGTGCCAGGACCCACGAGCAGTACGTC.